A single sample gave rise to the 18 T cell receptor beta chains below, sequenced in a study of blood T cells in healthy people across ages (dated by TCRdb to between 2014 and 2017). Library preparation used 5' RACE. A second PCR of about 6 to 11 cycles was performed with a sample-barcoded 5' primer and a J-beta primer mix. TCRdb's own reprocessing of the public reads used fastp at Q25 and MiXCR and kept productive beta chains. Rows with one shared CDR3 protein collapse into an entry with the most common genes and DNA. This sample comprises around 1,800,000 distinct CDR3 sequences, approximately 39% of them detected only once. The ten largest clones take up 20% to 25% of the sample. Sample: blood. The source of these receptors is a human donor in good health.

The V gene is TRBV7-9, the J gene TRBJ2-1; 8 positions match TRBD2. The ends lost 1 base at V and 4 bases at J; junction bases unmatched: 9. Per the germline V gene, CDR1 is SEHNR and CDR2 is FQNEAQ (reference sequence). The CDR3 covers 17 residues. CDR3 nucleotides: TGTGCCAGCAGCTTAGTCGGGGTAGCGGGATTATACAATGAGCAGTTCTTC. Translating it yields CASSLVGVAGLYNEQFF.

This clonotype was detected only a few times. The V call is TRBV7-3, the J call TRBJ2-3, with 10 bases that match TRBD2. The germline CDR1 and CDR2 sequences are SGHTA and FQGTGA. The CDR3 runs to 15 residues. V lost 5 bases to trimming and J lost 2 bases; unmatched junction nucleotides: 4. CDR3 amino acids: CASSPGTSATDTQYF. The CDR3 DNA follows: TGTGCCAGCAGCCCCGGGACTAGCGCCACAGATACGCAGTATTTT.

J is TRBJ2-1 and V is TRBV6-5, with D tentatively TRBD2 (5 bases). Trimming left V 6 bases short and J 0 bases short, with 15 bases between. Germline V lookup: CDR1 MNHEY, CDR2 SVGAGI. The CDR3 runs 16 residues. The CDR3 DNA reads as TGTGCCAGCAGCCGCTCCTTAGCGAGCTCCTACAATGAGCAGTTCTTC. Amino acids: CASSRSLASSYNEQFF.

The chain employs TRBV4-2 and TRBJ1-1; unclear D gene. This CDR3 spans 15 amino acids. With 0 bases removed from V and 4 bases from J, the gap between germline ends came to 12 bases. In germline, CDR1 is LGHNA, CDR2 YNFKEQ. CDR3 in amino acids: CASSQEGWRGTEAFF. CDR3 nucleotide sequence: TGTGCCAGCAGCCAAGAAGGATGGAGAGGCACTGAAGCTTTCTTT.

This clonotype was detected only once. The chain joins TRBV6-5 to TRBJ2-1, with D possibly TRBD2 on 6 matching bases. The CDR3 has 15 residues. Germline-derived CDR1 and CDR2 are MNHEY and SVGAGI. The germline V and J ends were trimmed by 7 bases and 8 bases, with 21 bases remaining between them. The CDR3 DNA reads TGTGCCAGCAAACCAACCTCCGGAGGGTCGGATGAGCAGTTCTTC. Its translation is CASKPTSGGSDEQFF.

The chain recombines TRBV6-5 with TRBJ1-1, with D tentatively TRBD1 (5 bases). The length of the CDR3 is 16 residues. Trimming removed 7 bases from V and 3 bases from J, with 21 bases in between. CDR1 is MNHEY and CDR2 is SVGAGI in the germline V gene. CDR3 bases: TGTGCCAGCACCGAACTAGACAGACTCGAATACACTGAAGCTTTCTTT. Amino acid sequence: CASTELDRLEYTEAFF.

Details on this clonotype: At one end, the junction sequence differs from germline, possibly due to a read error. V gene TRBV3-1 combines with J gene TRBJ1-5; D remains unclear. This CDR3 is 12 amino acids long. CDR1 and CDR2 (germline): LGHDT, YNNKEL (reference sequence). Here the CDR3 reads CANSKSNQPQHF. CDR3 in DNA: TGTGCCAACAGCAAGAGCAATCAGCCCCAGCATTTT.

The V and J genes are TRBV5-5 and TRBJ2-3; 7 nucleotides match TRBD2. Trimming took 2 bases from V and 4 from J; bases not matched to a gene: 10. Germline V gene data show CDR1 as SGHKS and CDR2 as YYEKEE (reference sequence). The CDR3 has 16 residues. Here the CDR3 reads CASSLGFAGVADTQYF. CDR3 DNA: TGTGCCAGCAGCTTAGGGTTTGCGGGAGTGGCAGATACGCAGTATTTT.

The sample holds a few counts of this clonotype. The CDR3 reads CASSRGLTGEEAFF. For the CDR3, the DNA is TGTGCCAGCAGCCGGGGACTGACAGGGGAGGAAGCTTTCTTT. The rearrangement links TRBV6-6 to TRBJ1-1; 8 bases align to TRBD1. With V trimmed by 6 bases and J by 8 bases, 11 bases remained unmatched. This CDR3 contains 14 residues. CDR1 and CDR2 from the germline V gene are MNHNY and SVGAGI (reference sequence).

The gene calls are TRBV13 and TRBJ2-5; 12 bases are shared with TRBD1. CDR1 is PRHDT and CDR2 is FYEKMQ in the germline V gene (reference sequence). Losses at the gene ends were 4 bases for V and 6 bases for J; bases not matched to a gene: 9. This CDR3 has 16 amino acids. The CDR3 region is CASSSPGTGGGKTQYF. CDR3 sequence (DNA): TGTGCCAGCAGCTCCCCCGGGACAGGGGGCGGGAAGACCCAGTACTTC. Based on the CDR3 plus reference TRBV13 and TRBJ2-5, the full variable domain is AAGVIQSPRHLIKEKRETATLKCYPIPRHDTVYWYQQGPGQDPQFLISFYEKMQSDKGSIPDRFSAQQFSDYHSELNMSSLELGDSALYFCASSSPGTGGGKTQYFGPGTRLLVL.

The chain employs TRBV13 and TRBJ1-6; the D gene is possibly TRBD1 (6 bases). Germline CDR1 is PRHDT and CDR2 is FYEKMQ (reference sequence). CDR3 length: 16 residues. Trimming cost V 0 bases and J 8 bases, with 14 bases left between them. The CDR3 DNA reads TGTGCCAGCAGCTTAGGACAGGGAGGATCTTATTCACCCCTCCACTTT. Translated: CASSLGQGGSYSPLHF.

Notes on this clonotype: The junction shows a germline mismatch at one end, possibly a read error. The CDR3 region is CASGQRGGSQETQYF. As DNA, the CDR3 is TGCGCCAGCGGCCAGAGGGGTGGCTCTCAAGAGACCCAGTACTTC. The chain couples TRBV4-1 to TRBJ2-4; the D gene could be TRBD1 or TRBD2 (5 bases each). The last part of the DNA fits TRBJ2-5 better; the J call may be wrong. From germline, CDR1 is MGHRA and CDR2 YSYEKL. The CDR3 covers 15 residues.

The rearrangement uses TRBV7-8 and TRBJ2-1, with 10 bases fitting TRBD2. Germline V gives CDR1 SGHVS, CDR2 FQNEAQ. V lost 5 bases, J lost 5 bases, and 15 bases stayed unmatched. The CDR3 consists of 18 residues. The CDR3 spells CASSPRSGGAVWNNEQFF. The CDR3 DNA sequence: TGTGCCAGCAGCCCCCGGAGCGGGGGGGCCGTATGGAACAATGAGCAGTTCTTC.

The gene calls are TRBV18 and TRBJ2-7, with D possibly TRBD2 on 5 matching bases. Germline CDR1 reads KGHSH; CDR2 reads LQKENI. This CDR3 region has 16 residues. V lost 4 bases and J lost 5, with 21 bases in between. In DNA, the CDR3 is TGTGCCAGCTCACTACGGCCCCTTGGGAGTCCCCACGAGCAGTACTTC. It specifies CASSLRPLGSPHEQYF.

The chain uses TRBV20-1 and TRBJ2-5; D might be TRBD2 (7 bases). Germline CDR1 and CDR2: DFQATT and SNEGSKA (reference sequence). CDR3 length: 14 residues. V was shortened by 4 bases and J by 1 base, with 13 bases between the two germline ends. In nucleotides, the CDR3 is TGCAGTGCTAACCTGGCGGGGGCCCAAGAGACCCAGTACTTC. This sequence encodes CSANLAGAQETQYF.

The chain carries TRBV6-1 and TRBJ1-5; no definite D call. CDR3 length: 16 residues. CDR1 is MNHNS and CDR2 is SASEGT in the germline V gene. Trimming took off 3 bases at V and 4 bases at J, with 16 bases between the two ends. The CDR3 nucleotides read TGTGCCAGCAGTGACGTTCTCTCGCGGGCAAATCAGCCCCAGCATTTT. This sequence encodes CASSDVLSRANQPQHF.

The genes are TRBV4-3 and TRBJ2-3; possible D gene TRBD1, 5 bases. Germline V gene lookup returns CDR1 LGHNA and CDR2 YSLEER. This CDR3 has 13 residues. V dropped 1 base and J dropped 5 bases, with 7 bases sitting between them. CDR3 nucleotide sequence: TGCGCCAGCAGCCAAGTCCAGGGAGATACGCAGTATTTT. Translating it yields CASSQVQGDTQYF.

The chain links TRBV5-1 to TRBJ2-7, with D uncertain. This CDR3 is built from 14 residues. The germline CDR1 and CDR2 sequences are SGHRS and YFSETQ. V shed 0 bases and J shed 2 bases, with 9 bases lying between them. This chain's CDR3 is CASSLDLGPYEQYF. The DNA for the CDR3 is TGCGCCAGCAGCTTGGACCTCGGCCCCTACGAGCAGTACTTC.